The entry below gives a single T cell receptor beta chain sequence along with its context. Its antigen is unknown. This record belongs to a study of T cell repertoires in cytomegalovirus infection. Findings of the study overall: Accumulated public TCR beta family frequency recognized individuals carrying CMV together with the relevant HLA.

TCRdb re-called the reads through MiXCR, storing one row per CDR3 protein. The sample lists about 360,000 distinct CDR3 sequences, about 35% occurring once. The specimen was cultured PBMCs, collected from culture after CMV antigen stimulation. This receptor was identified in a human donor in good health (CMV status not recorded). Some clones in this sample may be carry-over from other donors' samples.

CDR3 nucleotides: TGTGCCAGCAGTTTAGGACAGGAGACTGAAGCTTTCTTT. Translation gives CASSLGQETEAFF. The V call is TRBV12-3 or TRBV12-4, the J call TRBJ1-1, with a possible D match to TRBD1 (6 bases). The CDR3 loop spans 13 amino acids. Trimming took 1 base from V and 5 from J, leaving 8 bases between them.